The clone carrying this T cell receptor (beta chain) was picked up a small number of times. Its antigen is as yet unknown. PCR was performed a second time for about 6 to 11 cycles using a sample-barcoded 5' primer and a J-beta primer mix. TCRdb reanalysed the 5' RACE reads using MiXCR and keeps one entry per CDR3 protein. The data contain some 1 million distinct CDR3 sequences, roughly 45% of them singletons. These data come from a study of blood T cells in healthy people across ages. Study-wide results and limits: As age increased, TCR beta diversity per million T cells fell in a roughly linear fashion.

The material sequenced was blood. The clonotype was recovered from a woman in her sixties in good health.

The chain's CDR3 is CASSLVTGGQPQHF. The CDR3 DNA reads TGTGCCAGCAGCTTAGTTACAGGGGGACAGCCCCAGCATTTT. This sequence joins TRBV7-2 and TRBJ1-5; 8 bases are shared with TRBD1. Germline lookup yields CDR1 SGHTA and CDR2 FQGNSA. The CDR3 consists of 14 residues. The J segment lost 7 bases and the V segment lost 1 base, leaving 3 bases of the junction unmatched.